This TCR beta chain was recorded in a study of blood T cell repertoires in COVID-19. Study as a whole: From the United States, Italy and Spain came samples of acute and convalescent COVID-19. Sources were T cells, B-cell-depleted T cells, or PBMCs; the material itself was cDNA or gDNA.

Authors' analysis steps: Reference gene primers were amplified, and this amplification served to estimate nucleated cell counts. The assay was immunoSEQ multiplex PCR, and TCRdb's table has in-frame clones only and misses some. The V and J calls and clone size come from that table; D and trimming were worked out from the DNA. The repertoire holds roughly 500,000 clones, with 75% to 90% as singletons. V lost 3 bases and J lost 8, with 17 bases in between. CDR1 is MNHNS, CDR2 SASEGT, per germline. CDR3 size: 15 residues. The count of this clone is one. The sequence derives from a human donor in a cohort sampled during active COVID-19. The material sequenced was peripheral blood. The chain links TRBV6-1 to TRBJ2-1; D possibly corresponds to TRBD1 (6 bases). CDR3 sequence: CASSDTKQGRDEQFF. The CDR3 bases are TGTGCCAGCAGTGACACAAAACAGGGTCGCGATGAGCAGTTCTTC.